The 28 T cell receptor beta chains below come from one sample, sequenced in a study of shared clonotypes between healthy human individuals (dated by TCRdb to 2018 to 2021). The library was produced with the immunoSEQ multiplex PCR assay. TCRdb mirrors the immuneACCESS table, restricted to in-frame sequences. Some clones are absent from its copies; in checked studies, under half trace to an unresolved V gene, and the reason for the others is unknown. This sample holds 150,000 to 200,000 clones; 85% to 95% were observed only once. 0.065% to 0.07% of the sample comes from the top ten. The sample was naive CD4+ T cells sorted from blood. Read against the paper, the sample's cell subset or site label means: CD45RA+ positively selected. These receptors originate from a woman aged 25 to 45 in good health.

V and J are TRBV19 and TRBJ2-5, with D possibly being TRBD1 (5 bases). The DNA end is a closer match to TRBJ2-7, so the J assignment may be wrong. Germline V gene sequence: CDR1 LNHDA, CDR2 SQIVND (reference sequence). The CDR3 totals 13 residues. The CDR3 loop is CASSMVGAHEQYF. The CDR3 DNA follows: TGTGCCAGTAGTATGGTTGGGGCCCACGAGCAGTACTTC.

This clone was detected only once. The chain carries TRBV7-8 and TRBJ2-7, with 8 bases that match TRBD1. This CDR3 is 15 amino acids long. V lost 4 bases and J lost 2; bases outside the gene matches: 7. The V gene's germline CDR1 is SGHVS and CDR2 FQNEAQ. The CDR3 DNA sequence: TGTGCCAGCAGCTCAGAGACAGGGGCCCCCTACGAGCAGTACTTC. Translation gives CASSSETGAPYEQYF.

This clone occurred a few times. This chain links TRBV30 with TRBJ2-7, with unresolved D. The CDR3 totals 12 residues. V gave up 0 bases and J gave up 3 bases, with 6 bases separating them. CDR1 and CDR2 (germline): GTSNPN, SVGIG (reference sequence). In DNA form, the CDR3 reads TGTGCCTGGAGTGTTAGTGTCTACGAGCAGTACTTC. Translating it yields CAWSVSVYEQYF.

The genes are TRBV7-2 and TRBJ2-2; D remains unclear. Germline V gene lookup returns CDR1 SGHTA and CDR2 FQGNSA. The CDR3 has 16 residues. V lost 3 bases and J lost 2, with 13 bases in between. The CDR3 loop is CASSFNPPTNTGELFF. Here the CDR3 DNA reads TGTGCCAGCAGCTTCAACCCCCCTACTAACACCGGGGAGCTGTTTTTT.

The CDR3 protein is CASSKGSYEQYF. CDR3 coding DNA: TGTGCCAGCAGCAAGGGTTCTTACGAGCAGTACTTC. The chain employs TRBV2 and TRBJ2-7, with D unresolved. CDR3 size: 12 residues. V was trimmed by 6 bases and J by 4 bases, leaving 10 bases between them. Germline CDR1 SNHLY, CDR2 FYNNEI.

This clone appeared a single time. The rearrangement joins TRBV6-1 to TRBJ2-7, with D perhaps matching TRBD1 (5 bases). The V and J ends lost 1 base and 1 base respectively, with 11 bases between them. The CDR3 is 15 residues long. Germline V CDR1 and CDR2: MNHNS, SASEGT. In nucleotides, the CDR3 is TGTGCCAGCAGTGAAGGGGCAGGGCCGTCCTACGAGCAGTACTTC. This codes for CASSEGAGPSYEQYF.

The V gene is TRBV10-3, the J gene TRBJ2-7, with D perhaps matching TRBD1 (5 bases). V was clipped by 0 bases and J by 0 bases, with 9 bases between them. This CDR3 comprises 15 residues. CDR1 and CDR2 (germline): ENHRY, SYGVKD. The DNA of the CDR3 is TGTGCCATCAGTGAGTCGGACACCAGCTCCTACGAGCAGTACTTC. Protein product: CAISESDTSSYEQYF.

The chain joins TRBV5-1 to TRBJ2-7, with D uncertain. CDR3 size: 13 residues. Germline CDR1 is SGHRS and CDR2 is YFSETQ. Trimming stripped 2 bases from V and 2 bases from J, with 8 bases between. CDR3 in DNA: TGCGCCAGCAGCTTTGAGGTCCCCTACGAGCAGTACTTC. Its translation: CASSFEVPYEQYF.

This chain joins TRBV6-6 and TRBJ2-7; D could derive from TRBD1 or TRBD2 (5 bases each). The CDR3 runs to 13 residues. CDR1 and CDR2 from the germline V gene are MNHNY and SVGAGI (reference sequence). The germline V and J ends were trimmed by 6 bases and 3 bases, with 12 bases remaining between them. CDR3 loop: CASRFRGVYEQYF. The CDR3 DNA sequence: TGTGCCAGCAGGTTCCGAGGGGTCTACGAGCAGTACTTC.

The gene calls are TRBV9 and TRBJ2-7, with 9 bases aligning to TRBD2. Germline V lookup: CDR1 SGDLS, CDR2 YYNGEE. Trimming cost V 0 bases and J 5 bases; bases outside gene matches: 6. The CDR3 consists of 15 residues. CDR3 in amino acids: CASSVALAGMDEQYF. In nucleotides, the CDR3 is TGTGCCAGCAGCGTAGCCCTAGCGGGGATGGACGAGCAGTACTTC.

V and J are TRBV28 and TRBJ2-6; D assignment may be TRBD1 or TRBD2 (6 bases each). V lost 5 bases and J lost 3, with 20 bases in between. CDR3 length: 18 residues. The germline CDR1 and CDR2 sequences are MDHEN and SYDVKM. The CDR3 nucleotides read TGTGCCAGCAGTCCCGGGGGCAGGGGATTTTATGGGGCCAACGTCCTGACTTTC. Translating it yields CASSPGGRGFYGANVLTF.

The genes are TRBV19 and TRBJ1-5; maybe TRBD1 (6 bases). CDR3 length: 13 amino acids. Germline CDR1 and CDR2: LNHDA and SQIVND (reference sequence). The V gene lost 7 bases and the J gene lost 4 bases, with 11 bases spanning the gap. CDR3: CASTPQGNQPQHF. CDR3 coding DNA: TGTGCCAGTACCCCACAGGGTAATCAGCCCCAGCATTTT. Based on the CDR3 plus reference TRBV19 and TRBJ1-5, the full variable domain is DGGITQSPKYLFRKEGQNVTLSCEQNLNHDAMYWYRQDPGQGLRLIYYSQIVNDFQKGDIAEGYSVSREKKESFPLTVTSAQKNPTAFYLCASTPQGNQPQHFGDGTRLSIL.

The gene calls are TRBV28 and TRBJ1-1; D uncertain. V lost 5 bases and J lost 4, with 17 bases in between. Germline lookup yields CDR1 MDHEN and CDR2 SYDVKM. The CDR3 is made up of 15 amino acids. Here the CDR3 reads CASSTCNVGCTEAFF. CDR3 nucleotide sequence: TGTGCCAGCAGTACATGCAACGTGGGGTGCACTGAAGCTTTCTTT.

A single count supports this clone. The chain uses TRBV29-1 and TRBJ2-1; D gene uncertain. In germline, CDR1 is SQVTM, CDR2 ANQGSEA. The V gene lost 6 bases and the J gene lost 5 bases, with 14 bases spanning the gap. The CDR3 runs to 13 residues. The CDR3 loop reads CSVERQVDNEQFF. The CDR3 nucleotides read TGCAGCGTCGAAAGGCAGGTAGACAATGAGCAGTTCTTC.

CDR3 DNA sequence: TGTGCCAGTAGTACCCTAGCGGGCCCCACAGATACGCAGTATTTT. Its protein product is CASSTLAGPTDTQYF. V usage is TRBV19 and J usage is TRBJ2-3; 8 nucleotides line up with TRBD2. In germline, CDR1 is LNHDA, CDR2 SQIVND (reference sequence). The CDR3 runs 15 residues. With V trimmed by 4 bases and J by 2 bases, 5 bases remained unmatched.

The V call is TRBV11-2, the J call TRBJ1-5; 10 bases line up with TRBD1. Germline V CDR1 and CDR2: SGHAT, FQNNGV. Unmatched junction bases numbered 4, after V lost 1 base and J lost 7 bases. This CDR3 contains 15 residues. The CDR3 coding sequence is TGTGCCAGCAGCTTAGGACAGGGGGCATCCCAGCCCCAGCATTTT. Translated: CASSLGQGASQPQHF.

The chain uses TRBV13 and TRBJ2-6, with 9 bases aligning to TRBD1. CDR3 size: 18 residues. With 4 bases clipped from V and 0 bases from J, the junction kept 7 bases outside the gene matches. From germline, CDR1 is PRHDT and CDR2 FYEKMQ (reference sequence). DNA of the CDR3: TGTGCCAGCAGCTCCTCCGGGACAGGGTTCTCTGGGGCCAACGTCCTGACTTTC. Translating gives CASSSSGTGFSGANVLTF.

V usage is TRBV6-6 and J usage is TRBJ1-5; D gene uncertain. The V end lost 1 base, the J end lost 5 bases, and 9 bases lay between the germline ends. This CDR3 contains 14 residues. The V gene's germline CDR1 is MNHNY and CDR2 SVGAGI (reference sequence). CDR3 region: CASSYLEGDQPQHF. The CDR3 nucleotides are TGTGCCAGCAGTTACTTAGAGGGAGATCAGCCCCAGCATTTT.

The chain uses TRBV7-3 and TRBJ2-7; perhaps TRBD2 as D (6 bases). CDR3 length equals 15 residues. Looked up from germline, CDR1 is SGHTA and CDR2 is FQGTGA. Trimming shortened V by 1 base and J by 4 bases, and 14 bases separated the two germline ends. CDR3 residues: CASSLRPGVDYEQYF. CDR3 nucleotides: TGTGCCAGCAGCTTAAGACCGGGAGTTGATTACGAGCAGTACTTC. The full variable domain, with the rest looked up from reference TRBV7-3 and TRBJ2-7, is GAGVSQTPSNKVTEKGKYVELRCDPISGHTALYWYRQSLGQGPEFLIYFQGTGAADDSGLPNDRFFAVRPEGSVSTLKIQRTERGDSAVYLCASSLRPGVDYEQYFGPGTRLTVT.

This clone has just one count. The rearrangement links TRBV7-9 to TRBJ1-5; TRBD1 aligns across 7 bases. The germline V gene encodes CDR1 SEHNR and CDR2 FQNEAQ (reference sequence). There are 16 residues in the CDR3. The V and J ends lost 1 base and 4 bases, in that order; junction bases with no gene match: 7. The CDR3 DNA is TGTGCCAGCAGCTTAGGGTTACAGGGGAGGAATCAGCCCCAGCATTTT. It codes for CASSLGLQGRNQPQHF.

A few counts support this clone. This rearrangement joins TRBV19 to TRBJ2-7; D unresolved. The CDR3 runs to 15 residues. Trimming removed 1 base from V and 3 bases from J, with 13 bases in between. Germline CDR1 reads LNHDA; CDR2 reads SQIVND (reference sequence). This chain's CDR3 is CASSIALDGIYEQYF. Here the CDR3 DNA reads TGTGCCAGTAGTATAGCCCTGGACGGAATCTACGAGCAGTACTTC.

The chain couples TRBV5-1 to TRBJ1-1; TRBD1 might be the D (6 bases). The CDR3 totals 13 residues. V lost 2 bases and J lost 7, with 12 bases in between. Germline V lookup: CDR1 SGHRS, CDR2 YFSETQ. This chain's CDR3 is CASSFRGQGEAFF. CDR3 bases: TGCGCCAGCAGCTTCCGGGGGCAAGGTGAAGCTTTCTTT. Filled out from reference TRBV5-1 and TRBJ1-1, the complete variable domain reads KAGVTQTPRYLIKTRGQQVTLSCSPISGHRSVSWYQQTPGQGLQFLFEYFSETQRNKGNFPGRFSGRQFSNSRSEMNVSTLELGDSALYLCASSFRGQGEAFFGQGTRLTVV.

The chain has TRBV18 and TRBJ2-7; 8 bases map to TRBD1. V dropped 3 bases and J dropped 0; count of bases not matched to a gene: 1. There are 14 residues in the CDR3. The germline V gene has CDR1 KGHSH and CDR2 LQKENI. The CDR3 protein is CASSPGQGSYEQYF. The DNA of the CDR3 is TGTGCCAGCTCACCTGGACAGGGCTCCTACGAGCAGTACTTC. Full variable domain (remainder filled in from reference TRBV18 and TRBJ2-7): NAGVMQNPRHLVRRRGQEARLRCSPMKGHSHVYWYRQLPEEGLKFMVYLQKENIIDESGMPKERFSAEFPKEGPSILRIQQVVRGDSAAYFCASSPGQGSYEQYFGPGTRLTVT.

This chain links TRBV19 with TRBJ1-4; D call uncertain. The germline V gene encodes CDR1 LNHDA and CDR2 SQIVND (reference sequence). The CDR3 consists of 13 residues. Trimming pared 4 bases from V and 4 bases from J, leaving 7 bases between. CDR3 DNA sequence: TGTGCCAGTAGTAAATGGGGTAATGAAAAACTGTTTTTT. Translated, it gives CASSKWGNEKLFF.

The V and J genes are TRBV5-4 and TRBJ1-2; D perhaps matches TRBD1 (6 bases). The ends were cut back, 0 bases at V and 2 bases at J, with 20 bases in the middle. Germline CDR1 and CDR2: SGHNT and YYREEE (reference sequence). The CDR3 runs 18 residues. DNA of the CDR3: TGTGCCAGCAGCTTGGTTCTTTGGGCAGGGGCCCAAAACTATGGCTACACCTTC. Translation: CASSLVLWAGAQNYGYTF.

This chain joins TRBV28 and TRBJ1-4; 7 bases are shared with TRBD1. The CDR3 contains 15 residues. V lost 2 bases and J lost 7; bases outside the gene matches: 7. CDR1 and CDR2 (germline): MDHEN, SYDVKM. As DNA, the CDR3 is TGTGCCAGCAGTTTAATACAGGGGTATGTTGAAAAACTGTTTTTT. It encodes CASSLIQGYVEKLFF.

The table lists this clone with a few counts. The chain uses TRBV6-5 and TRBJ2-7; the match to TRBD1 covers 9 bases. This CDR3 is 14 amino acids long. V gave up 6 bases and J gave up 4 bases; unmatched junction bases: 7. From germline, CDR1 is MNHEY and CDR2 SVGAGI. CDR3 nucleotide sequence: TGTGCCAGCAGCGTCCACAGGGGGCTTTACGAGCAGTACTTC. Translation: CASSVHRGLYEQYF.

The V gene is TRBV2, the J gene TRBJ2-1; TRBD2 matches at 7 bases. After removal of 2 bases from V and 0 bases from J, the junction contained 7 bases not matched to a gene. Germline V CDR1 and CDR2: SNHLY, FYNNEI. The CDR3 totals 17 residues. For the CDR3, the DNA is TGTGCCAGCAGTGAATTAGGAGCGGGAAGCTCCTACAATGAGCAGTTCTTC. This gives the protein CASSELGAGSSYNEQFF.